Presented here are 26 T cell receptor beta chains from one specimen sequenced in a study of regulatory T cells in long-lasting Graves disease. Libraries of TCR beta came from iRepertoire HTBI primers plus Arm-PCR of CDR3 regions. One entry per CDR3 protein, called by TCRdb with MiXCR from the multiplex PCR reads. Of hundreds of thousands of distinct CDR3 sequences listed, 16% were seen once; the top ten hold around a sixth. Described time point: newly diagnosed GD, antithyroid drugs for less than 3 months. Isolated PBMC RNA provided the starting material for the TCR library. This sample was shared with a second study, whose subject was T cells in Graves' hyperthyroidism and ophthalmopathy.

Sequencing used peripheral blood mononuclear cells (PBMCs), obtained at new diagnosis, from a patient treated with antithyroid drugs. The receptors shown here come from a woman in her thirties with Graves disease.

This clonotype was detected a few times. The gene calls are TRBV25-1 and TRBJ1-4; D gene unclear. CDR3 size: 13 residues. In germline, CDR1 is MGHDK, CDR2 SYGVNS. Deletions cut 4 bases from V and 10 bases from J, with 13 bases between. The CDR3 sequence is CASSVLGYGKLFF. DNA of the CDR3: TGTGCCAGCAGTGTGTTGGGGTACGGAAAACTGTTTTTT.

Only a few counts were recorded for this clonotype. V is TRBV3-1 and J is TRBJ2-7; possible D gene TRBD2, 5 bases. V lost 1 base and J 2 bases, leaving 15 bases between the germline ends. The CDR3 is 16 amino acids. Germline V gene sequence: CDR1 LGHDT, CDR2 YNNKEL (reference sequence). CDR3 sequence reads: CASSQGASLPTYEQYF. CDR3 in DNA: TGTGCCAGCAGCCAAGGGGCTAGCCTTCCAACCTACGAGCAGTACTTC.

The chain has TRBV12-3 or TRBV12-4 and TRBJ2-2, with D maybe TRBD1 (6 bases). Trimming removed 8 bases at V and 1 base at J, with 17 bases between. There are 16 residues in the CDR3. CDR3 nucleotides: TGTGCCAGCCTCCCCCGGGGCAGGGGGAACACCGGGGAGCTGTTTTTT. Protein product: CASLPRGRGNTGELFF.

With respect to this clonotype: No conserved phenylalanine or tryptophan is present at the end of the CDR3, so a read error is the likely explanation. V and J are TRBV28 and TRBJ2-1; D remains ambiguous. The V and J ends lost 2 bases and 0 bases respectively, with 8 bases between them. This CDR3 region has 15 residues. CDR1 and CDR2 (germline): MDHEN, SYDVKM. Written as DNA, the CDR3 is TGTGCCAGCAGTTTAGGGCAGGTCTCCTACAATGAGCAGTTCTAC. It translates to CASSLGQVSYNEQFY.

This chain links TRBV29-1 with TRBJ2-3; tentatively, D is TRBD1 (5 bases). The J call may be faulty, since TRBJ2-5 better matches the DNA end. Germline loops: CDR1 SQVTM, CDR2 ANQGSEA. This CDR3 has 11 residues. The CDR3: CSVGQGETQYF. The DNA of the CDR3 is TGCAGCGTTGGGCAGGGTGAGACCCAGTACTTC.

A remark on this clonotype: A much larger clone differs by one base, so this may be a read error. V and J are TRBV7-2 and TRBJ2-7; 10 bases fit TRBD1. V shed 5 bases, J shed 1 base, and the junction held 8 bases outside the gene matches. This CDR3 contains 16 residues. The germline CDR1 and CDR2 sequences are SGHTA and FQGNSA. CDR3 protein: CASSLGQGPFSYEQYF. The CDR3 DNA follows: TGTGCCAGCAGCCTGGGACAGGGGCCATTTTCCTACGAGCAGTACTTC.

This clonotype was seen ten or more times. The V gene is TRBV5-1, the J gene TRBJ2-1; no definite D call. V was shortened by 0 bases and J by 5 bases, with 9 bases between the two germline ends. CDR1 and CDR2 (germline): SGHRS, YFSETQ. CDR3 length equals 14 residues. The CDR3 nucleotides read TGCGCCAGCAGCTTGGACAGCCCCCACAATGAGCAGTTCTTC. It codes for CASSLDSPHNEQFF.

This clonotype has ten or more counts. The chain couples TRBV6-1 to TRBJ1-1; the D gene is possibly TRBD1 (5 bases). The CDR3 totals 15 residues. In germline, CDR1 is MNHNS, CDR2 SASEGT. Trimming left V 6 bases short and J 1 base short, with 15 bases between. Here the CDR3 DNA reads TGTGCCAGCAGCCACGGGGGGGTAACGAACACTGAAGCTTTCTTT. Its translation: CASSHGGVTNTEAFF.

The V call is TRBV7-2, the J call TRBJ2-7; 14 nucleotides match TRBD2. This CDR3 has 19 amino acids. The V gene end was trimmed by 5 bases and the J gene end by 4 bases; junction bases not matched to a gene: 16. The germline gives CDR1 SGHTA, CDR2 FQGNSA. DNA for the CDR3: TGTGCCAGCAGCCCCCGACCGGGGACTAGCGGGAGTAGGGGGTACGAGCAGTACTTC. Its translation is CASSPRPGTSGSRGYEQYF.

This clonotype turned up a few times. The chain joins TRBV28 to TRBJ2-1; D is uncertain. V was pared by 6 bases and J by 8 bases, with 17 bases between. CDR3 length: 14 residues. Germline loops: CDR1 MDHEN, CDR2 SYDVKM. The CDR3 spells CASSINPLSHEQFF. For the CDR3, the DNA is TGTGCCAGCAGCATAAATCCGCTGTCTCATGAGCAGTTCTTC.

This clonotype was detected only a few times. The V and J genes are TRBV18 and TRBJ2-3; TRBD2 is a possible D gene (7 bases). The V gene lost 3 bases and the J gene lost 1 base, with 11 bases spanning the gap. The CDR3 is 15 amino acids. Germline CDR1 is KGHSH and CDR2 is LQKENI. The CDR3 here is CASSPRGAGTDTQYF. The CDR3 DNA follows: TGTGCCAGCTCACCTCGGGGGGCGGGCACAGATACGCAGTATTTT. Full variable domain (rest looked up from reference TRBV18 and TRBJ2-3): NAGVMQNPRHLVRRRGQEARLRCSPMKGHSHVYWYRQLPEEGLKFMVYLQKENIIDESGMPKERFSAEFPKEGPSILRIQQVVRGDSAAYFCASSPRGAGTDTQYFGPGTRLTVL.

This chain uses TRBV20-1 with TRBJ1-2, with TRBD1 identical over 8 bases. The length of the CDR3 is 15 residues. Germline CDR1 reads DFQATT; CDR2 reads SNEGSKA (reference sequence). V shed 3 bases and J 8 bases; nucleotides not matched to a gene: 14. The CDR3 is CSAREWVKTGEGYTF. Here the CDR3 DNA reads TGCAGTGCTAGGGAGTGGGTCAAGACAGGGGAAGGCTACACCTTC.

The J gene is TRBJ2-1, the V gene TRBV29-1, with D perhaps being TRBD1 or TRBD2 (5 bases each). The V and J ends lost 3 bases and 1 base respectively, with 13 bases between them. CDR1 SQVTM and CDR2 ANQGSEA come from the germline V gene. The CDR3 has 15 amino acids. The CDR3 region is CSVEPPEGSYNEQFF. For the CDR3, the DNA is TGCAGCGTTGAGCCCCCCGAGGGGTCCTACAATGAGCAGTTCTTC.

The genes are TRBV6-5 and TRBJ1-1; D ambiguous. Germline assignment: CDR1 MNHEY and CDR2 SVGAGI. V was clipped by 0 bases and J by 7 bases, with 9 bases between them. The CDR3 consists of 13 residues. DNA for the CDR3: TGTGCCAGCAGTTACTCCACAGCCCGTGAAGCTTTCTTT. It translates to CASSYSTAREAFF.

The V and J genes are TRBV27 and TRBJ2-7; D might be TRBD1 (5 bases). The V and J ends lost 6 bases and 0 bases respectively, with 18 bases between them. Germline V lookup: CDR1 MNHEY, CDR2 SMNVEV (reference sequence). The CDR3 loop spans 16 amino acids. The CDR3 coding sequence is TGTGCCAGCAGCCGTAACTCCGAGACAGACTCCTACGAGCAGTACTTC. The encoded protein is CASSRNSETDSYEQYF.

This clonotype was detected only a few times. The chain is built from TRBV10-3 and TRBJ2-3; TRBD2 matches at 16 bases. CDR1 ENHRY and CDR2 SYGVKD come from the germline V gene. Germline trimming cut 10 bases from V and 4 bases from J; bases unmatched to any gene: 5. This CDR3 spans 15 amino acids. The CDR3 coding sequence is TGTGCCAGCGGGACTAGCGGGAGGGAGCCAGATACGCAGTATTTT. Its translation is CASGTSGREPDTQYF.

This clonotype was detected a few times. This chain links TRBV18 with TRBJ2-5; no definite D call. V was cut by 5 bases and J by 2 bases, with 6 bases left in between. Germline lookup yields CDR1 KGHSH and CDR2 LQKENI. This CDR3 is built from 12 residues. The CDR3 reads CASSMGQETQYF. CDR3 in DNA: TGTGCCAGCTCAATGGGGCAAGAGACCCAGTACTTC.

This chain links TRBV7-9 with TRBJ1-1, with unresolved D. CDR3 length: 11 residues. The V gene's germline CDR1 is SEHNR and CDR2 FQNEAQ (reference sequence). Trimming left V 11 bases short and J 1 base short, with 8 bases between. CDR3 residues: CAVQKNTEAFF. The CDR3 region has the DNA TGTGCCGTACAGAAGAACACTGAAGCTTTCTTT.

This clonotype was seen at least ten times. CDR3 loop: CSARGTAISPLHF. The CDR3 coding sequence is TGCAGTGCTAGAGGGACAGCCATCTCACCCCTCCACTTT. V is TRBV20-1 and J is TRBJ1-6; D may be TRBD1 (6 bases). The CDR3 totals 13 residues. V lost 1 base to trimming and J lost 10 bases, with 11 bases between them. Germline V gives CDR1 DFQATT, CDR2 SNEGSKA (reference sequence).

In regard to this clonotype: A much more abundant neighbour one base away suggests this may be a read error. This sequence joins TRBV12-3 or TRBV12-4 and TRBJ2-5, with a tentative D call TRBD1 (6 bases). This CDR3 has 14 amino acids. CDR3 loop: CASGLKNRVETQYF. DNA of the CDR3: TGTGCCAGCGGTTTAAAAAACAGGGTTGAGACCCAGTACTTC.

This clonotype was picked up a small number of times. The chain uses TRBV9 and TRBJ2-1; D uncertain. CDR1 SGDLS and CDR2 YYNGEE come from the germline V gene. V gave up 0 bases and J gave up 5 bases, with 9 bases separating them. The CDR3 covers 14 residues. The chain's CDR3 is CASSVDLVHNEQFF. The CDR3 bases are TGTGCCAGCAGCGTAGACTTAGTCCACAATGAGCAGTTCTTC.

In this sample, this clonotype turned up many times. The V gene is TRBV30, the J gene TRBJ1-1; weak D call: TRBD1 (6 bases). CDR1 and CDR2 (germline): GTSNPN, SVGIG (reference sequence). The CDR3 is 12 amino acids. The V and J ends lost 5 bases and 0 bases respectively, with 7 bases between them. The CDR3 protein is CAWGDMNTEAFF. Here the CDR3 DNA reads TGTGCCTGGGGGGACATGAACACTGAAGCTTTCTTT.

This clonotype was picked up many times. The V and J genes are TRBV2 and TRBJ2-1; TRBD1 aligns across 9 bases. V gave up 1 base and J gave up 11 bases; unmatched junction bases: 3. Germline assignment: CDR1 SNHLY and CDR2 FYNNEI. The CDR3 has 13 amino acids. DNA of the CDR3: TGTGCCAGCAGTGAAGAAACAGGGGGCAAGCAGTTCTTC. Encoded protein: CASSEETGGKQFF.

This clonotype was detected a few times. The gene calls are TRBV6-1 and TRBJ1-5; a possible D gene is TRBD1 (5 bases). CDR1 and CDR2 from the germline V gene are MNHNS and SASEGT. Trimming pared 8 bases from V and 0 bases from J, leaving 11 bases between. The CDR3 loop spans 14 amino acids. The CDR3 sequence is CASWGRYSNQPQHF. CDR3 DNA: TGTGCCAGCTGGGGACGATATAGCAATCAGCCCCAGCATTTT.

The table lists this clonotype with many counts. The V and J genes are TRBV28 and TRBJ2-1, with 8 bases aligning to TRBD2. J lost 6 bases, V lost 6 bases, and 4 bases had no gene match. The CDR3 length is 13 residues. CDR1 is MDHEN and CDR2 is SYDVKM in the germline V gene. The CDR3 DNA reads TGTGCCAGCAGAACCGGGACTAGCAATGAGCAGTTCTTC. As protein: CASRTGTSNEQFF.

This chain links TRBV30 with TRBJ2-7; 7 nucleotides align to TRBD1. Germline assignment: CDR1 GTSNPN and CDR2 SVGIG (reference sequence). After removal of 7 bases from V and 2 bases from J, the junction contained 11 bases not matched to a gene. The CDR3 covers 14 residues. CDR3 protein: CASTPRDRPYEQYF. Written as DNA, the CDR3 is TGTGCCTCGACTCCCCGGGACAGACCCTACGAGCAGTACTTC.